These T cell receptor beta chains were read from a single sample in a study of T cells in Graves' hyperthyroidism and ophthalmopathy. TCRdb re-derived calls from the multiplex PCR reads in MiXCR, one entry per CDR3 protein. Among hundreds of thousands of distinct CDR3 sequences listed, around 40% were seen once. The sequenced material came from blood. The receptors shown here come from a woman between 35 and 50 years old with Graves' hyperthyroidism. CDR3s leave out the opening cysteine and the closing phenylalanine or tryptophan.

V gene,CDR3 protein
TRBV19,ASSGQGEVRTEAF
TRBV29-1,SVAGLNLGGHEQY
TRBV6-5,ASSEATDRGELF
TRBV25-1,ASSLAGGGTDTQY
TRBV12-3/TRBV12-4,ASGVGGRGANVLT
TRBV5-1,ASSLGQGTGYT
TRBV6-5,ASSPAGKGEETQY
TRBV5-6,ASSLAFGHRYNSPLH
TRBV27,ASSSLAASYNEQF
TRBV20-1,SALDGLT
TRBV29-1,SAPWQNEQY
TRBV12-3/TRBV12-4,ASSPRPRVDTEAF
TRBV4-3,ASSQEQRNSPLH
TRBV6-5,AISYRHGQPQH
TRBV10-3,AISTGQSANQPQH
TRBV12-3/TRBV12-4,ASSLEGQGGKPQH
TRBV7-2,ASSQDGSFYEQY
TRBV5-8,ASREEGIYGYT
TRBV10-3,AISQDGDPNYEQY
TRBV20-1,SARLFAGSTDTQY
TRBV29-1,SVVEDRPT
TRBV20-1,SAWTDSYEQY
TRBV7-9,ASSLERGGPQPQH
TRBV7-2,ASSQEQGNTEA
TRBV5-1,ASSLEGTPRQPQH
TRBV30,AWQQQGNTEAF
TRBV7-9,ASSSKAGGNTGELF
TRBV6-5,ASTNPMNTEAF
TRBV29-1,SARPGHTNTEAF
TRBV20-1,SARDNRFRGYT
TRBV12-3/TRBV12-4,ASSLWPGEETQY
TRBV10-3,ASTLLAGDTQY
TRBV7-2,ASRLGVENTEAF
TRBV6-6,ASSPPAGQETQY
TRBV6-6,ASSYSAVSGNTIY
TRBV10-3,ASSANLEKLF
TRBV6-5,ASSYAAGGLFTEAF
TRBV24-1,ATSDLSMERGEGQY
TRBV20-1,SARSGGGEETQY
TRBV10-3,AISVEGRAEAF
TRBV28,ASSSPPAGYNSPLH
TRBV25-1,ASSLLTQVGTGELF
TRBV10-3,AISASMNTEA
TRBV7-9,ASSLAGTDEKLF
TRBV2,ASSSSKYGYT
TRBV29-1,SVVRSRYT
TRBV19,ASSAAASGYT
TRBV7-9,ASSLTRAGDEETQY